A single sample gave rise to the 3 T cell receptor beta chains below, sequenced in a study of blood T cell repertoires in COVID-19 (dated by TCRdb to 2019 to 2021). The protocol used for the library was the immunoSEQ multiplex PCR assay. This is the immuneACCESS table as TCRdb keeps it, with only in-frame sequences that have V and J called. A part of the clones is gone; compared with another copy, unresolved V genes explain less than half, and the rest is unexplained. This sample gives tens of thousands of clones in total; 90% to 95% of them show up just once. Under 2% of the sample belongs to the ten largest clones. The sequencing sample was made of peripheral blood. All receptors derive from a woman aged 45-65 years in a cohort sampled during active COVID-19.

This sequence joins TRBV28 and TRBJ1-2; D gene uncertain. CDR1 and CDR2 (germline): MDHEN, SYDVKM. Trimming removed 5 bases at V and 0 bases at J, with 13 bases between. This CDR3 region has 15 residues. CDR3 sequence reads: CASSRRNGANYGYTF. The CDR3 DNA follows: TGTGCCAGCAGTCGCCGAAACGGGGCTAACTATGGCTACACCTTC.

This clone was found once. The chain carries TRBV27 and TRBJ2-7; TRBD1 agrees at 9 bases. Losses at the gene ends were 6 bases for V and 5 bases for J; bases not matched to a gene: 2. Germline CDR1 MNHEY, CDR2 SMNVEV (reference sequence). The CDR3 is 12 residues long. This CDR3 reads CASRHRGHEQYF. CDR3 nucleotides: TGTGCCAGCAGACACAGGGGGCACGAGCAGTACTTC.

This chain uses TRBV4-2 with TRBJ2-2; 12 bases agree with TRBD2. CDR3 length: 17 amino acids. V lost 1 base, J lost 7 bases, and 7 bases stayed unmatched. From germline, CDR1 is LGHNA and CDR2 YNFKEQ. In DNA, the CDR3 is TGTGCCAGCAGCCAAGCTAGCGGGGGGGCCGAGATCGGGGAGCTGTTTTTT. It yields the protein CASSQASGGAEIGELFF.